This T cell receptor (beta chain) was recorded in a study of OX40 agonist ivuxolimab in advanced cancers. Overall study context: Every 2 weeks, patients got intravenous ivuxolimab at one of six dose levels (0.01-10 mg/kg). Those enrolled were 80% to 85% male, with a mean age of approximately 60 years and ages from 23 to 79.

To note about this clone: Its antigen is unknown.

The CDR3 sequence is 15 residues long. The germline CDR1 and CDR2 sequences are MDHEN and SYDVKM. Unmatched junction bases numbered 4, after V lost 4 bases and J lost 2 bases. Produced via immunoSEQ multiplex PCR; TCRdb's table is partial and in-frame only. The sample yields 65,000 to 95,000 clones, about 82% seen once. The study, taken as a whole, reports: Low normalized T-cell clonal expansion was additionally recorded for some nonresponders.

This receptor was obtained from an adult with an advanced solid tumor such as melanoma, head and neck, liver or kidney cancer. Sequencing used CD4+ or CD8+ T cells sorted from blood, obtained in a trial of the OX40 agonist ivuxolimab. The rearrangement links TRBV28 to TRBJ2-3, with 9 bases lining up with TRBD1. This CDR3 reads CASSWGQGLTDTQYF. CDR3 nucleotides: TGTGCCAGCAGTTGGGGACAGGGACTCACAGATACGCAGTATTTT.